This is a list of T cell receptor beta chains from one sample in a study of T cells in Graves' hyperthyroidism and ophthalmopathy. One entry per CDR3 protein, called by TCRdb with MiXCR from the multiplex PCR reads. The table lists a few hundred thousand distinct CDR3 sequences, approximately 15% of them singletons, with less than 70% in the top ten. Input material: blood. Receptor source: an older woman with Graves' ophthalmopathy. The CDR3 runs from the conserved cysteine through the conserved F or W. A D gene is named only where the DNA matches it firmly.

>NA|TRBV6-2/TRBV6-3
CASSYRRKSTNEKLFF
>TRBD2|TRBV7-2
CASSIILAGGETQYF
>NA|TRBV28
CASSFGTLQETQYF
>TRBD1|TRBV29-1
CSVGGPGQGPGANVLTF
>TRBD2|TRBV4-1
CASRSGTSNEQFF
>NA|TRBV9
CASSPSGENTEAFF
>TRBD1|TRBV7-2
CASSLGGLGTGYWNQQFF
>TRBD2|TRBV3-1
CASSHPGLARTDTQYF
>NA|TRBV27
CASSLKSSNEKLFF
>NA|TRBV9
CASSVVSSPGANVLTF
>TRBD1|TRBV12-3/TRBV12-4
CASRDRQGAYGYTF
>NA|TRBV20-1
CRVSRGSLNSPLHF
>NA|TRBV7-2
CASSWGGAGTEAFF
>NA|TRBV25-1
CASSKFADTQYF
>NA|TRBV12-3/TRBV12-4
CASSPKPRVQDTGELFF
>TRBD2|TRBV29-1
CSVEDLELRRRSGSSFNEQFF
>NA|TRBV11-2
CASSPSWLLDTQYF
>TRBD1|TRBV11-2
CASSSNRGHTGELFF
>NA|TRBV12-3/TRBV12-4
CASRNTQYF
>TRBD2|TRBV18
CASSRGRTSSGANVLTF
>NA|TRBV5-5
CASSLSGGQPQHF
>NA|TRBV18
CASSSDTNTEAFF
>NA|TRBV4-1
CASRSQGSGELFF
>NA|TRBV4-3
CASSQDRVRNYGYTF
>NA|TRBV28
CASSIPPHLAHEQYF
>NA|TRBV2
CASSEIGTAAEVSYGYTF
>TRBD1|TRBV9
CASSAGTGTGLTYEQYF
>NA|TRBV5-1
CASSLAGDGEKLFF
>TRBD1|TRBV6-1
CASRPHQNRGMSTEAFF
>TRBD2|TRBV27
CASSLVGLAGLAYEQYF
>NA|TRBV18
CASSPSIANYGYTF
>TRBD2|TRBV20-1
CSARKITSGRYQETQYF
>NA|TRBV3-2
CASSQGGRGNSPLHF
>TRBD1|TRBV6-1
CASSEARGTASCTF
>TRBD1|TRBV5-5
CASSLGQGYYGYTF
>NA|TRBV13
CASSPHAEAVNEQFF
>TRBD2|TRBV5-1
CASSSGSGNYNEQFF
>NA|TRBV20-1
CSASAGNYEQYF
>NA|TRBV7-3
CASSLGADTQYF
>NA|TRBV5-1
CASSAFPGGSLYEQYF
>TRBD2|TRBV27
CASSPHGGYEQYF
>TRBD1|TRBV6-4
CASSVQTGPDEQFF
>NA|TRBV7-2
CASSLAGGGFEAFF
>NA|TRBV9
CASSVAAHPGAYEQYF
>NA|TRBV7-2
CASSSRSGLSTDTQYF
>TRBD2|TRBV7-9
CASSPRLAGGYNEQFF
>NA|TRBV20-1
CSAISPRASEAFF
>NA|TRBV15
CATSMDAFSYEQYF
>TRBD1|TRBV6-2/TRBV6-3
CASSYSSGQGNTEAFF
>NA|TRBV12-3/TRBV12-4
CASSLRENQPQHF
>TRBD2|TRBV6-2/TRBV6-3
CASSYFTTSGYNEQFF